The clone carrying this T cell receptor (beta chain) was counted many times. The target antigen is unknown. Germline CDR1 SEHNR, CDR2 FQNEAQ (reference sequence). The CDR3 is 15 residues long. V lost 2 bases and J 5 bases, leaving 13 bases between the germline ends. The sample is drawn from a study of T cells in Graves' hyperthyroidism and ophthalmopathy. Findings of the study overall: Within blood appeared most thyroid clonotypes that had expanded above 0.001.

Amplification yielded TCR beta CDR3 regions, with RNA transcripts as the source. The TCR CDR3 first-round RT-PCR relied on the HTBI primer set. Each CDR3 protein gets one entry after TCRdb re-called the multiplex PCR reads with MiXCR. In the table there are 500,000 to 800,000 distinct CDR3 sequences, around 13% of which are singletons. Clinical Activity Scores of at least 3, NOSPECS grades of at least 4 and durations under 3 months characterized ophthalmopathy patients. Exclusion of patients followed from uncontrolled infection, other autoimmune disease, pregnancy or lactation. Clinicians diagnosed patients from clinical symptoms, serum thyroxine and TRAb, thyroid ultrasound and orbital computed tomography.

The chain uses TRBV7-9 and TRBJ2-1, with a possible D match to TRBD2 (5 bases). This receptor was identified in a woman aged 45-65 years with Graves' ophthalmopathy. Sequenced input: blood. The CDR3 sequence is CASSLFDGLHNEQFF. The CDR3, as DNA: TGTGCCAGCAGCTTATTCGACGGACTCCACAATGAGCAGTTCTTC.